The present T cell receptor (beta chain) was sequenced within a study of cytomegalovirus exposure and HLA in healthy donors. Study-level findings and limits: The study found most TCR sequences rare, yet found some public TCRs in many donors. The finding came from a later analysis; first-cohort TCR clusters tended to co-occur in the 95 to 150 validation repertoires. Some TCR beta chains (roughly 160 of them) were listed as cytomegalovirus-associated.

A roughly 120-subject validation cohort, separate from the approximately 610-subject first cohort, supplied the donors. Note on this clone: Its antigen is still unknown.

Method: immunoSEQ multiplex PCR; TCRdb's copy keeps in-frame clones and lacks some. There are 100,000 to 120,000 clones in the sample; approximately 85% occur only once, and approximately 3% lies in the top ten. The CDR3 covers 14 residues. Germline V lookup: CDR1 SGHRS, CDR2 YFSETQ. Between the trimmed V and J ends, which lost 0 bases and 5 bases, there was a span of 8 bases. This receptor was taken from a woman younger than 35 in good health and CMV-seronegative. The chain has TRBV5-1 and TRBJ1-4; TRBD1 might be the D (5 bases). The sample consisted of PBMCs. The CDR3 DNA is TGCGCCAGCAGCTTGGGGGGGGAGAATGAAAAACTGTTTTTT. Protein product: CASSLGGENEKLFF.